These 14 T cell receptor beta chains share one sample of origin, sequenced in a study of blood T cells in healthy people across ages. Then a second PCR, running about 6 to 12 cycles, was carried out with a sample-barcoded 5' primer and a J-beta primer mix. TCRdb re-derived calls from the 5' RACE reads in MiXCR, one entry per CDR3 protein. The repertoire has more than 450,000 distinct CDR3 sequences, over 25% of them found once; the top ten carry over 3.5%. This same sample was also part of a study on T cells of mothers and their children.

The sequenced sample was blood. The receptor set was obtained from a boy between 2 and 15 years old in good health.

Note on this clonotype: Relative to the germline gene, one junction end is altered; a read error may explain this. The chain has TRBV12-3 or TRBV12-4 and TRBJ1-2; TRBD1 is a possible D gene (5 bases). The length of the CDR3 is 13 residues. This CDR3 reads CASILGGASGYTF. As DNA, the CDR3 is TGTGCCAGCATTTTAGGAGGGGCCAGTGGCTACACCTTC.

The chain's CDR3 is CARVGSSYEQYF. CDR3 bases: TGCGCCAGGGTCGGGAGCTCCTACGAGCAGTACTTC. V usage is TRBV4-3 and J usage is TRBJ2-7, with a weak D call TRBD2 (6 bases). Germline CDR1 LGHNA, CDR2 YSLEER. The CDR3 loop spans 12 amino acids. With 9 bases removed from V and 0 bases from J, the gap between germline ends came to 9 bases.

This chain uses TRBV18 with TRBJ1-6; a possible D gene is TRBD1 (5 bases). Trimming took off 0 bases at V and 6 bases at J, with 12 bases between the two ends. There are 16 residues in the CDR3. CDR1 is KGHSH and CDR2 is LQKENI in the germline V gene. In DNA form, the CDR3 reads TGTGCCAGCTCACCACCGGGGGGAAGGTTTAATTCACCCCTCCACTTT. It yields the protein CASSPPGGRFNSPLHF. Combining the CDR3 with reference TRBV18 and TRBJ1-6 gives the whole variable domain NAGVMQNPRHLVRRRGQEARLRCSPMKGHSHVYWYRQLPEEGLKFMVYLQKENIIDESGMPKERFSAEFPKEGPSILRIQQVVRGDSAAYFCASSPPGGRFNSPLHFGNGTRLTVT.

There are a few counts of this clonotype. This rearrangement joins TRBV2 to TRBJ2-1; possible D gene TRBD1, 6 bases. Germline V gives CDR1 SNHLY, CDR2 FYNNEI. The CDR3 totals 16 residues. V lost 1 base to trimming and J lost 2 bases, with 12 bases between them. CDR3 loop: CASSEGTVPPYNEQFF. Written as DNA, the CDR3 is TGTGCCAGCAGTGAAGGGACAGTGCCCCCCTACAATGAGCAGTTCTTC. Full variable domain (remainder filled in from reference TRBV2 and TRBJ2-1): EPEVTQTPSHQVTQMGQEVILRCVPISNHLYFYWYRQILGQKVEFLVSFYNNEISEKSEIFDDQFSVERPDGSNFTLKIRSTKLEDSAMYFCASSEGTVPPYNEQFFGPGTRLTVL.

This clonotype came up a few times. V gene TRBV7-9 combines with J gene TRBJ2-5; 8 bases line up with TRBD1. The CDR3 loop spans 15 amino acids. Germline loops: CDR1 SEHNR, CDR2 FQNEAQ (reference sequence). V lost 8 bases, J lost 2 bases, and 10 bases stayed unmatched. CDR3 in amino acids: CASGLSRTGQETQYF. The CDR3 DNA reads TGTGCCAGCGGCCTATCTCGGACAGGGCAAGAGACCCAGTACTTC.

The chain links TRBV6-2 or TRBV6-3 to TRBJ2-5; 8 nucleotides match TRBD2. The J call is in doubt because the DNA end fits TRBJ2-7 better. The CDR3 is 15 amino acids. Germline values: CDR1 MNHEY, CDR2 SVGEGT. The DNA for the CDR3 is TGTGCCAGCAGTTACTTGGCGGGAGGAACCTACGAGCAGTACTTC. It codes for CASSYLAGGTYEQYF.

The gene calls are TRBV18 and TRBJ1-1; a weak D match, TRBD1 (6 bases). Trimming removed 2 bases at V and 4 bases at J, with 11 bases between. CDR3 length: 14 residues. The V gene's germline CDR1 is KGHSH and CDR2 LQKENI. The CDR3 is CASSPEGGGTEAFF. The CDR3 DNA reads as TGTGCCAGCTCACCAGAAGGGGGGGGCACTGAAGCTTTCTTT. The full variable domain, in which reference TRBV18 and TRBJ1-1 provide the parts outside the CDR3, is NAGVMQNPRHLVRRRGQEARLRCSPMKGHSHVYWYRQLPEEGLKFMVYLQKENIIDESGMPKERFSAEFPKEGPSILRIQQVVRGDSAAYFCASSPEGGGTEAFFGQGTRLTVV.

CDR3 protein: CASSPRDTNQPQHF. The CDR3 bases are TGTGCCAGCAGCCCGCGGGACACCAATCAGCCCCAGCATTTT. This rearrangement joins TRBV5-8 to TRBJ1-5; D might be TRBD1 (6 bases). This CDR3 has 14 residues. Per the germline V gene, CDR1 is SGHTS and CDR2 is YDEGEE. V was clipped by 4 bases and J by 3 bases, with 11 bases between them.

This chain joins TRBV5-1 and TRBJ2-2; 8 bases agree with TRBD1. This CDR3 has 16 residues. From germline, CDR1 is SGHRS and CDR2 YFSETQ. The V and J ends lost 4 bases and 6 bases, in that order; junction bases with no gene match: 11. The CDR3 region is CASSPPGQGVAGELFF. The CDR3 DNA sequence: TGCGCCAGCAGCCCGCCTGGACAGGGTGTAGCCGGGGAGCTGTTTTTT.

This rearrangement joins TRBV29-1 to TRBJ2-7; TRBD1 is a possible D gene (6 bases). This CDR3 has 14 amino acids. CDR1 and CDR2 (germline): SQVTM, ANQGSEA. With 5 bases removed from V and 4 bases from J, the gap between germline ends came to 18 bases. CDR3 protein: CSVTQTGGAYEQYF. CDR3 nucleotide sequence: TGCAGCGTTACCCAAACTGGGGGCGCGTACGAGCAGTACTTC.

V usage is TRBV7-9 and J usage is TRBJ2-3, with TRBD2 identical over 8 bases. Germline V gene sequence: CDR1 SEHNR, CDR2 FQNEAQ (reference sequence). V dropped 1 base and J dropped 4; count of bases not matched to a gene: 7. The CDR3 consists of 16 residues. In DNA form, the CDR3 reads TGTGCCAGCAGCTTAGTAGGTAGCGGGACCGCAGATACGCAGTATTTT. It encodes CASSLVGSGTADTQYF.

This clonotype was seen a few times. This chain connects TRBV25-1 to TRBJ2-5; 11 nucleotides line up with TRBD1. V shed 4 bases and J 11 bases; nucleotides not matched to a gene: 9. CDR3 length: 14 residues. Germline V lookup: CDR1 MGHDK, CDR2 SYGVNS. CDR3 sequence: CASSAGTGGGRQYF. CDR3 in DNA: TGTGCCAGCAGTGCCGGGACAGGGGGAGGTCGGCAGTACTTC.

The chain carries TRBV21-1 and TRBJ2-7. TRBV21-1 is marked as a pseudogene. The CDR3 runs to 16 residues. This chain's CDR3 is CASSWPSRSGYGEQYF. For the CDR3, the DNA is TGTGCCAGCAGCTGGCCGTCGAGGTCAGGATACGGCGAGCAGTACTTC.

The chain is built from TRBV6-1 and TRBJ2-1; 12 nucleotides agree with TRBD2. J was trimmed by 6 bases and V by 0 bases; bases with no gene match: 6. The CDR3 runs to 17 residues. Per germline, CDR1 MNHNS and CDR2 SASEGT. The CDR3 DNA reads as TGTGCCAGCAGTGAAGCCCTTCTAGCGGGAGGGCCCAATGAGCAGTTCTTC. Its translation is CASSEALLAGGPNEQFF.